The rows below give T cell receptor beta chains drawn from one sample of a study of beta chain features in type 1 diabetes. Here immunoSEQ multiplex PCR was the method, and the copy in TCRdb shows in-frame clones only, minus some. The sample lists 130,000 or so clones, approximately 10% seen once, with 0.6% to 0.9% in the top ten. The sample consisted of central memory CD4+ T cells from blood. These receptors all stem from a man between 25 and 39 years old with type 1 diabetes. Both conserved end residues are part of each CDR3. D genes are given only for firm matches. Size is stated for part of the rows, as once, few or many counts, or as a class when the clone is expanded.

TRBJ1-2,TRBV9,.,.,TGTGCCAGCAGCCCCGGGACATACGCCTATGGCTACACCTTC,CASSPGTYAYGYTF
TRBJ2-6,TRBV19,TRBD1,few,TGTGCCAGTAGTTGGGACAGGTCTGGGGCCAACGTCCTGACTTTC,CASSWDRSGANVLTF
TRBJ2-7,TRBV28,TRBD1,few,TGTGCCAGCAGCTTGTCGGGACAGACGGAGTACTTC,CASSLSGQTEYF
TRBJ1-1,TRBV6-5,TRBD1,.,TGTGCCAGCAGTTTTTGGGACAGAGTGAACACTGAAGCTTTCTTT,CASSFWDRVNTEAFF
TRBJ1-1,TRBV27,.,few,TGTGCCAGCAGTCGGACAGACAACACTGAAGCTTTCTTT,CASSRTDNTEAFF
TRBJ2-1,TRBV20-1,.,few,TGCAGTGCTAGCAGGGTGGGTGAGCAGTTCTTC,CSASRVGEQFF
TRBJ1-6,TRBV28,TRBD1,.,TGTGCCAGCAGTTATACAGGGGTCGGATCACCCCTCCACTTT,CASSYTGVGSPLHF
TRBJ1-2,TRBV7-2,.,many,TGTGCCAGCAGCCCTTTTGGGCCAAGAGCTAACTATGGCTACACCTTC,CASSPFGPRANYGYTF
TRBJ1-2,TRBV13,.,.,TGTGCCAGCAGCTTACGGGGGTCGGGTGGCTACACCTTC,CASSLRGSGGYTF
TRBJ2-7,TRBV30,TRBD2,.,TGTGCCGGCGGGAGGGACTACGAGCAGTACTTC,CAGGRDYEQYF
TRBJ2-3,TRBV15,.,few,TGTGCCACCAGCAGAGATCCGACTAGTACAGATACGCAGTATTTT,CATSRDPTSTDTQYF
TRBJ1-3,TRBV7-2,.,.,TGTGCCAGCAGCCCGACGGGGGACTCTGGAAACACCATATATTTT,CASSPTGDSGNTIYF
TRBJ2-3,TRBV28,TRBD2,few,TGTGCCAGCAGTGGGGGGGAGAAGACAGATACGCAGTATTTT,CASSGGEKTDTQYF
TRBJ1-2,TRBV21-1,.,.,TGTGCCAGCAGCAGCGACAGGGGCTATGGCTACACCTTC,CASSSDRGYGYTF
TRBJ2-2,TRBV7-9,TRBD2,few,TGTGCCAGCGGCGGGAGCGGACACTTTTACACCGGGGAGCTGTTTTTT,CASGGSGHFYTGELFF
TRBJ2-3,TRBV7-9,TRBD1,few,TGTGCCAGCAGCTTCAGACAGGGGATGAGCACAGATACGCAGTATTTT,CASSFRQGMSTDTQYF
TRBJ2-7,TRBV5-1,.,.,TGCGCCAGCAGCCCACTCGGGCAGGGAGGCGACGAGCAGTACTTC,CASSPLGQGGDEQYF
TRBJ1-2,TRBV6-6,.,few,TGTGCCAGCAGTCGGGTTTCCTATGGCTACACCTTC,CASSRVSYGYTF
TRBJ2-5,TRBV5-1,TRBD1,.,TGCGCCAGCAGCCAGGGACAGGGGAATGTCGGAGAGACCCAGTACTTC,CASSQGQGNVGETQYF
TRBJ2-5,TRBV5-5,.,few,TGTGCCAGCAGCTCCCTAGCGAAGACCCAGTACTTC,CASSSLAKTQYF
TRBJ2-5,TRBV9,TRBD2,.,TGTGCCAGCAGCCCCGGGGGGGGGAGGGAAGAGACCCAGTACTTC,CASSPGGGREETQYF
TRBJ2-7,TRBV6-6,.,few,TGTGCCAGCAGTAGACGAGCGGGCGTCTCCTACGAGCAGTACTTC,CASSRRAGVSYEQYF
TRBJ2-7,TRBV2,TRBD1,few,TGTGCCAGCATCCCAAACCCAGGGGGATACGAGCAGTACTTC,CASIPNPGGYEQYF
TRBJ2-5,TRBV7-2,TRBD2,.,TGTGCCAGCAGCTTAAGCGGACGGGGGGGCATGGAGACCCAGTACTTC,CASSLSGRGGMETQYF
TRBJ2-5,TRBV30,TRBD2,.,TGTGCCTGGACCGGGGGGAAGACCCAGTACTTC,CAWTGGKTQYF
TRBJ2-7,TRBV6-1,TRBD1,few,TGTGCCAGCAGCGCCGGGACAGGGGATGAGCAGTACTTC,CASSAGTGDEQYF
TRBJ2-3,TRBV6-5,.,few,TGTGCCAGCAGCCACACGGGGTCGGGAGATACGCAGTATTTT,CASSHTGSGDTQYF
TRBJ2-5,TRBV4-1,.,few,TGCGCCAGCAGCCAAGACCCCTCCGGACTGGCGGGGGCCCAAGAGACCCAGTACTTC,CASSQDPSGLAGAQETQYF
TRBJ1-5,TRBV7-2,.,many,TGTGCCAGCAGCCCCGGCGACAGGCAGCCCCAGCATTTT,CASSPGDRQPQHF
TRBJ2-5,TRBV28,.,.,TGTGCCAGCACCACTACAGGGTTTCGCCAAGAGACCCAGTACTTC,CASTTTGFRQETQYF
TRBJ2-3,TRBV5-1,.,few,TGCGCCAGCCGTGGGGCGGGCACAGATACGCAGTATTTT,CASRGAGTDTQYF
TRBJ1-5,TRBV7-2,.,few,TGTGCCAGCAGCTTAAGAGGGAATCAGCCCCAGCATTTT,CASSLRGNQPQHF
TRBJ1-4,TRBV6-6,TRBD1,.,TGTGCCAGCAGGCTACAGGGGGCTGTCCGTGAAAAACTGTTTTTT,CASRLQGAVREKLFF
TRBJ2-1,TRBV11-2,TRBD1,.,TGTGCCAGCAGCCAAGAAGGACAGGGACCCTACAATGAGCAGTTCTTC,CASSQEGQGPYNEQFF
TRBJ2-7,TRBV11-2,.,.,TGTGCCAGCAGCCGGGGTGTGGGCAGCTACGAGCAGTACTTC,CASSRGVGSYEQYF
TRBJ2-5,TRBV5-1,.,.,TGCGCCAGCAGCTTCAACAGGGGAGGCATGGGGGAGACCCAGTACTTC,CASSFNRGGMGETQYF
TRBJ1-2,TRBV7-2,.,once,TGTGCCAGCAGCTTAGCGGCACATAACTATGGCTACACCTTC,CASSLAAHNYGYTF
TRBJ2-7,TRBV7-2,.,.,TGTGCCAGCAGCTTATCAGGACTTAGCTCCTACGAGCAGTACTTC,CASSLSGLSSYEQYF
TRBJ2-7,TRBV7-9,TRBD1,few,TGTGCCAGCAGCTGGGGACAGGGGTTGAACGAGCAGTACTTC,CASSWGQGLNEQYF
TRBJ1-3,TRBV7-4,TRBD1,few,TGTGCCAGCAACGCAGGGGGCCCCTTTACTGGAAACACCATATATTTT,CASNAGGPFTGNTIYF
TRBJ1-2,TRBV28,.,few,TGTGCCAGCAGCCTAGGGGACTATGGCTACACCTTC,CASSLGDYGYTF
TRBJ2-1,TRBV4-1,.,few,TGCGCCAGCAGCCACTTCTCTTACAATGAGCAGTTCTTC,CASSHFSYNEQFF
TRBJ1-2,TRBV6-5,.,few,TGTGCCAGCAGTTACAGGGACACAACTATCTCCAATGGCTACACCTTC,CASSYRDTTISNGYTF
TRBJ2-5,TRBV7-8,TRBD2,few,TGTGCCAGCAGCCCGCTATCCGGGACTAGCTTGGGGACCCAGTACTTC,CASSPLSGTSLGTQYF
TRBJ1-1,TRBV29-1,.,.,TGCAGCGTGCAGGGATCCCAGGGGAACACTGAAGCTTTCTTT,CSVQGSQGNTEAFF
TRBJ2-2,TRBV9,.,.,TGTGCCAGCAGCGTAGATGGCAGAAACACCGGGGAGCTGTTTTTT,CASSVDGRNTGELFF
TRBJ1-5,TRBV5-1,.,few,TGCGCCAGCAGCTCGTGGGGGGGTGATCAGCCCCAGCATTTT,CASSSWGGDQPQHF
TRBJ2-1,TRBV7-9,TRBD2,few,TGTGCCAGCAGCTCCCGACTAGCGGGGGGTGTCGGTGAGCAGTTCTTC,CASSSRLAGGVGEQFF
TRBJ1-6,TRBV27,.,.,TGTGCCAGCAGTTTACTAGGGGTTAAAAGGAAGTCCCTCCACTTT,CASSLLGVKRKSLHF
TRBJ2-2,TRBV5-6,.,few,TGTGCCAGCAGCCCTGGTGGACGGGGCACCGGGGAGCTGTTTTTT,CASSPGGRGTGELFF
TRBJ1-1,TRBV2,.,.,TGTGCCAGCAGTGGATACTCGGACACTGAAGCTTTCTTT,CASSGYSDTEAFF
TRBJ2-1,TRBV7-2,TRBD2,few,TGTGCCAGCAGCACGCGGGCTGCGGGGGGATTCGATGAGCAGTTCTTC,CASSTRAAGGFDEQFF
TRBJ1-2,TRBV23-1,TRBD1,.,TGCGCCAGCAGTCAATCCGCTAGGGGGCGCGGGAACTATGGCTACACCTTC,CASSQSARGRGNYGYTF
TRBJ2-3,TRBV25-1,TRBD2,.,TGTGCCAGCAGTGATCTTAGCGGGGCAGGAGATACGCAGTATTTT,CASSDLSGAGDTQYF
TRBJ2-6,TRBV11-2,TRBD1,few,TGTGCCAGCAGGGACAGGGAGGATCTCAACGTCCTGACTTTC,CASRDREDLNVLTF
TRBJ1-1,TRBV2,.,few,TGTGCCAGCAGTGAAGCGCTTACGGCTGAAGCTTTCTTT,CASSEALTAEAFF
TRBJ2-3,TRBV6-4,.,few,TGTGCCAGCAGGGGAGCTAGCACAGATACGCAGTATTTT,CASRGASTDTQYF
TRBJ2-4,TRBV9,TRBD1,few,TGTGCCAGCAGCGGACAGGGAAACATTCAGTACTTC,CASSGQGNIQYF
TRBJ2-3,TRBV5-1,.,.,TGCGCCAGCAGTGAGTTCGGTGCCGATACGCAGTATTTT,CASSEFGADTQYF
TRBJ2-1,TRBV27,TRBD2,few,TGTGCCAGTGTCCCCGGGACTAGCGGGGGGGCAAACGAGCAGTTCTTC,CASVPGTSGGANEQFF